This T cell receptor (beta chain) was observed in a study of cytomegalovirus exposure and HLA in healthy donors (dated 2017 in TCRdb). With regard to the full study: According to a later analysis, the roughly 120 validation repertoires were produced on the same platform as the approximately 610 repertoires of the first cohort. The study was designed to test whether signatures of past pathogen exposure could be identified by cataloging public T cell receptors. A separate validation cohort of more than 100 different subjects was used in addition to the approximately 700-subject first cohort. High-throughput TCR immunosequencing, statistical association of individual TCRs with disease status, and machine learning were combined to predict cytomegalovirus infection status.

Separate from the approximately 700-subject first cohort, the validation cohort of 90 to 150 subjects was the group to which the donors belonged. Taken from cysteine to phenylalanine, the CDR3 has 17 residues. Only the CDR3 DNA stays, 51 bases, in frame from base 1. The germline V end is reduced by 5 bases and the J end by 4 bases; junction bases left unmatched: 10. As encoded in the germline V gene, CDR1 is SGHTA while CDR2 is FQGNSA. Library construction relied on the immunoSEQ multiplex PCR assay. In the paper's pipeline: A statistical classification framework was developed to diagnose cytomegalovirus status using the catalog of TCR beta chain sequences. TCRdb provides this immuneACCESS table in a form limited to in-frame rearrangements. Some clones are lacking; in checked studies, under half of them reflect an unresolved V gene, and why the rest are absent is not known. D and trimming were read from the DNA, whereas the V and J calls and clone size are those reported in that table. This sample comprises under 200,000 clones, 95% to 96% of them detected only once. The ten biggest clones cover roughly 0.83% of the sample.

On this clone itself: Its antigen specificity is not known. Qualities for individual bases were not recorded, and no much larger clone is one base off.

General findings and caveats noted by the study authors: The classifier was reported to diagnose cytomegalovirus status with high specificity and sensitivity in both the original and validation cohorts. Subsequent analysis determined that TCRs grouped into clusters in the first cohort also showed a tendency toward co-occurrence across the 130 or so validation repertoires, and 94% of cluster scores exceeded 0. While some public TCRs were present in many individuals, most TCR sequences turned up only very rarely across donors. The study gave a list of some 150 TCR beta chains associated with cytomegalovirus. The validation cohort had no HLA typing available for a later analysis, so co-occurrence within that cohort was assessed over all 120 or so repertoires. According to the authors, the approach could potentially be generalized to other disease states and immunological phenotypes. In vitro tests confirmed that a few of the cytomegalovirus-associated TCR beta chains recognize cytomegalovirus antigens.

Specimen: PBMCs. The clonotype was recovered from a woman between 18 and 30 years old in good health and CMV-seronegative. The chain links TRBV7-2 with TRBJ2-3, with 12 bases aligning to TRBD2. The sequenced DNA: TGTGCCAGCAGCCCAGGGGCCCTAGCGGGGGGGCCAGATACGCAGTATTTT. Its protein product is CASSPGALAGGPDTQYF.